This TCR beta chain appears in the sequencing data of a study of CD8 T cells in ankylosing spondylitis. J was trimmed by 2 bases and V by 4 bases; bases with no gene match: 4. Per the germline V gene, CDR1 is SGHNT and CDR2 is YENEEA. The CDR3 covers 14 residues. TCRdb recomputed calls from the 5' RACE reads with MiXCR, one row per CDR3 protein. The table shows nearly 350,000 distinct CDR3 sequences, with roughly 14% occurring only once. The source of this sequence is a male donor with ankylosing spondylitis or in good health (not recorded which). Material: blood, either unsorted or a sorted T cell fraction (not recorded which). V usage is TRBV11-3 and J usage is TRBJ2-7; the match to TRBD1 covers 8 bases. This chain's CDR3 is CASSSDRAAYEQYF. The CDR3 bases are TGTGCCAGCAGCTCGGACAGGGCGGCCTACGAGCAGTACTTC. The full variable domain, in which reference TRBV11-3 and TRBJ2-7 provide the parts outside the CDR3, is EAGVVQSPRYKIIEKKQPVAFWCNPISGHNTLYWYLQNLGQGPELLIRYENEEAVDDSQLPKDRFSAERLKGVDSTLKIQPAELGDSAVYLCASSSDRAAYEQYFGPGTRLTVT.